This is a list of T cell receptor beta chains from one sample in a study of blood T cell repertoires in COVID-19. Some clones are missing from TCRdb's copy, which holds only in-frame ones; the method was immunoSEQ multiplex PCR. The repertoire has around 320,000 clones, nearly 90% of them found once; the top ten carry over 3.5%. Sequenced: PBMCs or T cells enriched from blood (not recorded which). Receptors originate from a woman younger than 30 with acute COVID-19. CDR3s include the opening cysteine and the closing phenylalanine or tryptophan. Each record gives: J gene, V gene, clone size, D gene, CDR3 length, CDR3 protein, CDR3 DNA. The D gene is left open where the match is weak. Where a row states a size, it is once, few, many or the class of an expanded clone; other rows omit it.

TRBJ1-1,TRBV12-3/TRBV12-4,.,.,12,CASSLARNEAFF,TGTGCCAGCAGTTTAGCGCGGAATGAAGCTTTCTTT
TRBJ2-7,TRBV6-2/TRBV6-3,few,TRBD2,15,CASSWSGTSGTGQYF,TGTGCCAGCAGTTGGTCAGGGACTAGCGGGACGGGGCAGTACTTC
TRBJ1-3,TRBV7-3,.,.,15,CASSLGGATGNTIYF,TGTGCCAGCAGCTTAGGAGGGGCAACTGGAAACACCATATATTTT
TRBJ2-5,TRBV11-3,.,.,15,CASSFEGGAQETQYF,TGTGCCAGCAGCTTTGAGGGCGGAGCACAAGAGACCCAGTACTTC
TRBJ1-2,TRBV28,.,.,17,CASSSRDTVVYNYGYTF,TGTGCCAGCAGTTCCCGGGACACAGTCGTCTATAACTATGGCTACACCTTC
TRBJ1-6,TRBV6-1,once,TRBD1,13,CASSDLQGSPLHF,TGTGCCAGCAGTGACCTACAGGGGTCACCCCTCCACTTT
TRBJ2-1,TRBV28,once,TRBD2,16,CASSPALAGVYNEQFF,TGTGCCAGCAGCCCCGCCCTAGCGGGAGTTTACAATGAGCAGTTCTTC
TRBJ2-7,TRBV5-1,.,TRBD2,16,CASSPPTSGIAYEQYF,TGCGCCAGCAGCCCACCAACTAGCGGGATTGCTTACGAGCAGTACTTC
TRBJ2-7,TRBV20-1,.,TRBD2,15,CSASDVIGLAYEQYF,TGCAGTGCCAGTGATGTAATCGGACTAGCGTACGAGCAGTACTTC
TRBJ1-1,TRBV28,.,TRBD1,16,CASSFSLQGANTEAFF,TGTGCCAGCAGTTTCAGTCTACAGGGGGCCAACACTGAAGCTTTCTTT
TRBJ2-1,TRBV11-2,.,TRBD2,16,CASSLDLVAGWNEQFF,TGTGCCAGCAGCTTAGATCTAGTAGCGGGGTGGAATGAGCAGTTCTTC
TRBJ1-5,TRBV4-1,once,TRBD1,16,CASSQDPGQGGQPQHF,TGCGCCAGCAGCCAAGACCCGGGACAGGGCGGTCAGCCCCAGCATTTT
TRBJ1-1,TRBV4-2,.,.,16,CASSLEGTGRVTEAFF,TGTGCCAGCAGCTTAGAAGGTACAGGGAGAGTCACTGAAGCTTTCTTT
TRBJ1-6,TRBV9,.,.,18,CASSVATSPSSLDSPLHF,TGTGCCAGCAGCGTAGCTACCTCGCCGAGCTCCCTGGATTCACCCCTCCACTTT
TRBJ1-3,TRBV5-8,.,.,13,CASSPSGGNTIYF,TGTGCCAGCAGCCCCTCAGGGGGAAACACCATATATTTT
TRBJ2-3,TRBV5-4,.,TRBD2,14,CASRLAGGRDTQYF,TGTGCCAGCAGGTTAGCGGGAGGAAGGGATACGCAGTATTTT
TRBJ2-7,TRBV28,.,.,12,CASTEGGREQYF,TGTGCCAGCACCGAGGGGGGGAGGGAGCAGTACTTC
TRBJ2-1,TRBV9,.,TRBD2,17,CASSQPGTSGPQGEQFF,TGTGCCAGCAGCCAACCTGGGACTAGCGGCCCTCAGGGTGAGCAGTTCTTC
TRBJ2-3,TRBV18,.,.,17,CASSPKEQALSTDTQYF,TGTGCCAGCTCACCAAAAGAACAGGCCCTTAGCACAGATACGCAGTATTTT
TRBJ2-5,TRBV29-1,.,TRBD1,14,CSVEINRGEETQYF,TGCAGCGTTGAAATAAACAGGGGGGAAGAGACCCAGTACTTC
TRBJ2-7,TRBV7-9,few,TRBD1,14,CASRPGTGVYEQYF,TGTGCCAGCAGACCCGGGACAGGGGTTTACGAGCAGTACTTC
TRBJ2-7,TRBV12-3/TRBV12-4,.,.,13,CASSLVQDDEQYF,TGTGCCAGCAGTTTAGTCCAGGATGACGAGCAGTACTTC
TRBJ1-2,TRBV5-7,once,.,14,CASSLEAGGSGYTF,TGTGCCAGCAGCTTGGAGGCGGGGGGCTCTGGCTACACCTTC
TRBJ1-2,TRBV3-1/TRBV3-2,.,.,15,CASSQGRATNYGYTF,TGTGCCAGCAGCCAAGGGAGGGCTACTAACTATGGCTACACCTTC
TRBJ1-1,TRBV19,.,.,15,CASSISDKANTEAFF,TGTGCCAGTAGTATATCCGACAAAGCGAACACTGAAGCTTTCTTT
TRBJ1-2,TRBV10-3,.,TRBD1,15,CAISEKGQANYGYTF,TGTGCCATCAGTGAGAAGGGACAGGCAAACTATGGCTACACCTTC
TRBJ2-5,TRBV19,once,.,13,CASRRSDQETQYF,TGTGCCAGTAGGCGGAGCGACCAAGAGACCCAGTACTTC
TRBJ2-1,TRBV20-1,.,TRBD2,15,CSASPGTSGHNEQFF,TGCAGTGCTAGTCCCGGGACTAGCGGTCACAATGAGCAGTTCTTC
TRBJ2-3,TRBV7-6,.,.,13,CASGAGTSDTQYF,TGTGCCAGCGGGGCAGGGACATCCGATACGCAGTATTTT
TRBJ1-1,TRBV10-3,.,.,16,CAISDTPLTGNTEAFF,TGTGCCATCAGTGATACCCCCCTGACAGGGAACACTGAAGCTTTCTTT
TRBJ1-1,TRBV9,few,TRBD1,16,CASSEGTGVGKVEAFF,TGTGCCAGCAGCGAGGGAACAGGGGTAGGAAAAGTTGAAGCTTTCTTT
TRBJ1-2,TRBV19,.,.,14,CASSMGTTNYGYTF,TGTGCCAGTAGTATGGGGACTACTAACTATGGCTACACCTTC
TRBJ2-3,TRBV9,.,.,16,CASSVSSSLSTDTQYF,TGTGCCAGCAGCGTATCGTCTAGCCTGAGCACAGATACGCAGTATTTT
TRBJ1-1,TRBV5-5,.,.,13,CASSLTDDTEAFF,TGTGCCAGCAGCTTGACAGATGACACTGAAGCTTTCTTT
TRBJ1-5,TRBV7-8,.,TRBD1,17,CATPKGQGIVSNQPQHF,TGTGCCACCCCGAAGGGACAGGGTATAGTTAGCAATCAGCCCCAGCATTTT
TRBJ2-7,TRBV19,.,TRBD2,14,CASSIRAGGHEQYF,TGTGCCAGTAGTATAAGAGCGGGAGGCCACGAGCAGTACTTC
TRBJ2-7,TRBV28,.,TRBD1,16,CASRPGGRQGVYEQYF,TGTGCCAGCAGACCAGGAGGGAGACAGGGGGTCTACGAGCAGTACTTC